This T cell receptor beta chain originates from a study of blood T cell repertoires in COVID-19. Clones were read by immunoSEQ multiplex PCR, and TCRdb kept only the in-frame ones, dropping some. The data show hundreds of thousands of clones, with around 85% seen just once and roughly 2.1% held by the top ten. The germline V and J ends were trimmed by 0 bases and 1 base, with 7 bases remaining between them. This CDR3 comprises 14 residues. From germline, CDR1 is SGHNT and CDR2 YYREEE (reference sequence). In this sample, this clone turned up a few times. This clonotype was obtained from a woman younger than 45 who had recovered from COVID-19. Specimen: peripheral blood. The chain has TRBV5-4 and TRBJ2-5; no reliable D call. The CDR3 is CASSLANSQETQYF. CDR3 in DNA: TGTGCCAGCAGCTTGGCCAACAGCCAAGAGACCCAGTACTTC.